The rows below give T cell receptor beta chains drawn from one sample of a study of blood T cell repertoires in COVID-19. The protocol was immunoSEQ multiplex PCR, while the TCRdb copy is restricted to in-frame clones and leaves out a portion. The table records some 340,000 clones, approximately 90% of them present only once. Sequences were obtained from PBMCs or T cells enriched from blood (not recorded which). The origin of the receptors is a woman in her twenties or thirties who had been exposed to COVID-19. Both conserved end residues are part of each CDR3. A D gene is named only where the DNA matches it firmly. A clone size is listed for some rows: how often the clone was seen (once, few, many), or a class if it is expanded.

clone_size	v_call	d_call	j_call	cdr3_length	cdr3_nt	cdr3_aa
.	TRBV9	.	TRBJ1-1	17	TGTGCCAGCAGCGTAGCGACCCAGGACAGCGGAAACACTGAAGCTTTCTTT	CASSVATQDSGNTEAFF
.	TRBV19	TRBD1	TRBJ1-1	15	TGTGCCAGTAGTATAGATCAAGGGGGCCGCACTGAAGCTTTCTTT	CASSIDQGGRTEAFF
.	TRBV27	TRBD1	TRBJ2-6	18	TGTGCCAGCAGTGCGTTGGGACAGGGGCGCTCTGGGGCCAACGTCCTGACTTTC	CASSALGQGRSGANVLTF
.	TRBV18	.	TRBJ1-5	14	TGTGCCAGCTCACCATCCGAGGGAAATCAGCCCCAGCATTTT	CASSPSEGNQPQHF
few	TRBV24-1	.	TRBJ1-2	17	TGTGCCACCAGTGATTCTTTCCCCGTACATCCTAACTATGGCTACACCTTC	CATSDSFPVHPNYGYTF
.	TRBV19	.	TRBJ2-7	14	TGTGCCAGTAGTAGCGCAGGGGGGACCTACGAGCAGTACTTC	CASSSAGGTYEQYF
.	TRBV5-1	TRBD2	TRBJ2-1	15	TGCGCCAGCAGCTTGAAGAGCGGGGGGGCTGGTGAGCAGTTCTTC	CASSLKSGGAGEQFF
.	TRBV19	TRBD1	TRBJ1-3	15	TGTGCCAGTAGTACAGGACAGGGAGCTGGAAACACCATATATTTT	CASSTGQGAGNTIYF
.	TRBV5-5	TRBD1	TRBJ2-2	15	TGTGCCAGCAGCTGGGGACAGGGGGACACCGGGGAGCTGTTTTTT	CASSWGQGDTGELFF
.	TRBV5-8	TRBD1	TRBJ1-1	13	TGTGCCAGCAGAAACAGGGGACGAACTGAAGCTTTCTTT	CASRNRGRTEAFF
.	TRBV2	TRBD1	TRBJ1-1	13	TGTGCCAGCAGTCGACAGGGGGGCACTGAAGCTTTCTTT	CASSRQGGTEAFF
.	TRBV2	TRBD1	TRBJ1-2	14	TGTGCCAGCAGTCGACAGGGGGCTAACTATGGCTACACCTTC	CASSRQGANYGYTF
.	TRBV9	.	TRBJ1-1	15	TGTGCCAGCAGCCCCGTCAGACCCCGGGACACTGAAGCTTTCTTT	CASSPVRPRDTEAFF
.	TRBV7-6	TRBD1	TRBJ1-5	14	TGTGCCAGCAGCCCCACGACAGGGTCTTGGCCCCAGCATTTT	CASSPTTGSWPQHF
.	TRBV6-1	.	TRBJ1-2	13	TGTGCCAGCAGTGAAGTACTGATCTATGGCTACACCTTC	CASSEVLIYGYTF
.	TRBV18	.	TRBJ2-1	15	TGTGCCAGCTCACCACGGCGGGGCCCCTACAATGAGCAGTTCTTC	CASSPRRGPYNEQFF
.	TRBV6-5	.	TRBJ2-5	14	TGTGCCAGCAGCGAGACGGGGTGGCGAGAGACCCAGTACTTC	CASSETGWRETQYF
.	TRBV4-1	TRBD1	TRBJ2-7	19	TGCGCCAGCAGCCAACCCACCGGGACAGTCTCTCTAGGGGGCCACGAGCAGTACTTC	CASSQPTGTVSLGGHEQYF
.	TRBV4-2	TRBD2	TRBJ2-2	15	TGTGCCAGCAGGAGACGGGGGGGCTACACCGGGGAGCTGTTTTTT	CASRRRGGYTGELFF
.	TRBV2	TRBD1	TRBJ1-1	14	TGTGCCAGCACCATGACAGGGTCTGGGACTGAAGCTTTCTTT	CASTMTGSGTEAFF
.	TRBV7-8	TRBD2	TRBJ2-3	16	TGTGCCAGCAGGCAACCACTAGCGGGGGAGACAGATACGCAGTATTTT	CASRQPLAGETDTQYF
.	TRBV10-3	TRBD1	TRBJ1-5	16	TGTGCCATCAGTGAGACCGGGACAGGGGGCGATCAGCCCCAGCATTTT	CAISETGTGGDQPQHF
.	TRBV5-1	.	TRBJ1-1	13	TGCGCCAGCAGCTTGGATGGGGCTCGGCGGGCTTTCTTT	CASSLDGARRAFF
.	TRBV19	.	TRBJ1-5	14	TGTGCCAGTACCGGGGCGGGGGGCAATCAGCCCCAGCATTTT	CASTGAGGNQPQHF
.	TRBV11-2	.	TRBJ2-6	20	TGTGCCAGCAGCTTAGATCAAATGTGGCCAGAAATGGCTGGGGCCAACGTCCTGACTTTC	CASSLDQMWPEMAGANVLTF
.	TRBV5-6	.	TRBJ1-5	16	TGTGCCAGCAGCTCGACCCCGGGCAGGGTGGATCAGCCCCAGCATTTT	CASSSTPGRVDQPQHF
once	TRBV4-1	.	TRBJ2-1	14	TGCGCCAGCAGCCAAGTGGAGGAAGTTTATGAGCAGTTCTTC	CASSQVEEVYEQFF
.	TRBV5-1	TRBD2	TRBJ2-3	16	TGCGCCAGCAGCTCGGACCTAGCGGGAATCACAGATACGCAGTATTTT	CASSSDLAGITDTQYF
once	TRBV6-5	.	TRBJ2-7	13	TGTGCCAGCAGGATAGGGGGTAGCAACGAGCAGTACTTC	CASRIGGSNEQYF
.	TRBV7-9	TRBD1	TRBJ2-5	13	TGTGCCAGCATAAAAACAGGGGGAGAGACCCAGTACTTC	CASIKTGGETQYF
once	TRBV7-9	.	TRBJ2-5	11	TGTGCCAGCAGCTCCGGAGAGACCCAGTACTTC	CASSSGETQYF
.	TRBV11-1	TRBD1	TRBJ1-2	16	TGTGCCAGCAGCATCCGACAGGGACCTCAACCCTATGGCTACACCTTC	CASSIRQGPQPYGYTF
.	TRBV18	.	TRBJ1-1	18	TGTGCCAGCTCACCAACACCCACAATGCGGGGGGACGGCACTGAAGCTTTCTTT	CASSPTPTMRGDGTEAFF
.	TRBV7-9	.	TRBJ2-7	17	TGTGCCAGCAGCTTAGGTGTTGTGGGGGCGAAGGTCTACGAGCAGTACTTC	CASSLGVVGAKVYEQYF
.	TRBV6-5	.	TRBJ1-1	13	TGTGCCAGCAGTTACTCGGGGGGGAGAGGAGCTTTCTTT	CASSYSGGRGAFF
.	TRBV10-3	TRBD2	TRBJ2-2	14	TGTGCCATCAGTGAGTCGGGGGGGACCGGGGAGCTGTTTTTT	CAISESGGTGELFF
.	TRBV5-1	.	TRBJ2-5	12	TGCGCCAGCAGCCCGTACCAAGAGACCCAGTACTTC	CASSPYQETQYF
.	TRBV7-8	.	TRBJ2-7	13	TGTGCCAGTACGGGCAGGGGAGTTTACGAGCAGTACTTC	CASTGRGVYEQYF
.	TRBV14	.	TRBJ2-3	12	TGTGCCAGCAGCCCTTCCACAGATACGCAGTATTTT	CASSPSTDTQYF
.	TRBV5-6	TRBD2	TRBJ2-3	19	TGTGCCAGCAGCTTGAGGTTTAGGATCGCGGGGGGCGAAGCAGATACGCAGTATTTT	CASSLRFRIAGGEADTQYF
.	TRBV18	.	TRBJ2-7	18	TGTGCCAGCTCACCAACCAGCATACGGACAGTCAGCTCCTACGAGCAGTACTTC	CASSPTSIRTVSSYEQYF
.	TRBV19	TRBD1	TRBJ2-7	13	TGTGCGAGTAGGCTCGGGACAGGCTACGAGCAGTACTTC	CASRLGTGYEQYF
.	TRBV11-2	.	TRBJ1-2	13	TGTGCCAGCAGCTTAGTTTCGGGGTATGGCTACACCTTC	CASSLVSGYGYTF
.	TRBV9	TRBD2	TRBJ2-3	16	TGTGCCAGCAGCGACAGGACTAGCGGCCCAGCAGATACGCAGTATTTT	CASSDRTSGPADTQYF
.	TRBV24-1	.	TRBJ1-2	17	TGTGCCACCAGTGATCACCCCGGGAGGGGGTACTCCTATGGCTACACCTTC	CATSDHPGRGYSYGYTF
.	TRBV9	.	TRBJ1-4	14	TGTGCCAGCAGCGTAGGTCCGGAGGGGAAAAAACTGTTTTTT	CASSVGPEGKKLFF
.	TRBV30	.	TRBJ2-1	15	TGTGCCTGGAGTGTAAAGCGGAGCTCCTACAATGAGCAGTTCTTC	CAWSVKRSSYNEQFF
.	TRBV7-7	.	TRBJ2-2	14	TGTGCCAGCAGCTTATACGGCAGGACCGGGGAGCTGTTTTTT	CASSLYGRTGELFF
.	TRBV7-9	.	TRBJ2-3	16	TGTGCCAGCAGCGGTCAGGGGACCCTCAGCGCAGATACGCAGTATTTT	CASSGQGTLSADTQYF
.	TRBV9	TRBD1	TRBJ2-7	13	TGTGCCAGCAGCACACGGGACAGGGGCGAGCAGTACTTC	CASSTRDRGEQYF
.	TRBV27	.	TRBJ2-3	13	TGTGCCAGCAGTTTAACAGGTGGAGATACGCAGTATTTT	CASSLTGGDTQYF
.	TRBV7-9	.	TRBJ1-2	12	TGTGCCAGCAGCTTAAACAGGGAAGGCTACACCTTC	CASSLNREGYTF
.	TRBV6-5	TRBD1	TRBJ2-7	16	TGTGCCAGCAGTTACTCGATCCCGGACAGGGGTTACGAGCAGTACTTC	CASSYSIPDRGYEQYF
few	TRBV29-1	.	TRBJ1-2	11	TGCAGCGTCGGACAGAGCTATGGCTACACCTTC	CSVGQSYGYTF
.	TRBV29-1	TRBD1	TRBJ2-1	14	TGCAGCGTGGTCCACAGGGGCCGCTACAATGAGCAGTTCTTC	CSVVHRGRYNEQFF
.	TRBV20-1	.	TRBJ2-3	9	TGCAGTGCCAGGGGCGGTCAGGATTTT	CSARGGQDF